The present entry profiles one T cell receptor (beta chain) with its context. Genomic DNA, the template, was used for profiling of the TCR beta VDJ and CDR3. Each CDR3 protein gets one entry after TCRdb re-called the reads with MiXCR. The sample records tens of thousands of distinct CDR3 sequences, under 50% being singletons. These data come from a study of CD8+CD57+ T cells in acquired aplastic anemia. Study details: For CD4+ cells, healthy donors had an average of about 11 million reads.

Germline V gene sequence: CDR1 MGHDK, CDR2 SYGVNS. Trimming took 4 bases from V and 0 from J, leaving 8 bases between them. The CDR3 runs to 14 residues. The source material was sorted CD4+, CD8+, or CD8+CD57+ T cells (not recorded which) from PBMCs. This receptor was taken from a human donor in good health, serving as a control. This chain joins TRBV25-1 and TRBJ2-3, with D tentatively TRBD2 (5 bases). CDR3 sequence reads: CASSALASTDTQYF. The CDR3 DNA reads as TGTGCCAGCAGTGCCCTAGCTAGCACAGATACGCAGTATTTT. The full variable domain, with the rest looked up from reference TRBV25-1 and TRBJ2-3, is EADIYQTPRYLVIGTGKKITLECSQTMGHDKMYWYQQDPGMELHLIHYSYGVNSTEKGDLSSESTVSRIRTEHFPLTLESARPSHTSQYLCASSALASTDTQYFGPGTRLTVL.